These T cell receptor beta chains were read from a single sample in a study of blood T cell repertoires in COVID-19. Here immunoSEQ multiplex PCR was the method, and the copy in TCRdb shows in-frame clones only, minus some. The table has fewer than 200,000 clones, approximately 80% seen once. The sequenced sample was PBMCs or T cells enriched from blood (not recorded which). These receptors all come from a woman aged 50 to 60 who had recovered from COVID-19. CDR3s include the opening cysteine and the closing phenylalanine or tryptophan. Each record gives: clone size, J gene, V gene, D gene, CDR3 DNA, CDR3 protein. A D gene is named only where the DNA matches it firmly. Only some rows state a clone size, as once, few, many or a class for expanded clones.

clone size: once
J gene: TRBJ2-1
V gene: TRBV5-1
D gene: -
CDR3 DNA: TGCGCCAGCAGCTCCCGGGGAATGGGCAATGAGCAGTTCTTC
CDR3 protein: CASSSRGMGNEQFF

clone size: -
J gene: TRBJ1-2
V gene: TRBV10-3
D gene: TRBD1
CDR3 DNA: TGTGCCATCAGGGAAGGACAGGGGGCGGCGGTCCGGGGCTATGGCTACACCTTC
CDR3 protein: CAIREGQGAAVRGYGYTF

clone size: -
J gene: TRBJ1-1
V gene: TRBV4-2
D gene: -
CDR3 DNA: TGTGCCAGCAGCCAACAAATGAACACTGAAGCTTTCTTT
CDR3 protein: CASSQQMNTEAFF

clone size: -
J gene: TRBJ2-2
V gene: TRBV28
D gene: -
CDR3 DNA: TGTGCCAGCATCCGGGGGTCGTCCGGGGAGCTGTTTTTT
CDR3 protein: CASIRGSSGELFF

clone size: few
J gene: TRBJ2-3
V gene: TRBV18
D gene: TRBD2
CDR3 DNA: TGTGCCAGCTCACCATCGGGGGCTAGCGGGATCTCAGATACGCAGTATTTT
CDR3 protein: CASSPSGASGISDTQYF

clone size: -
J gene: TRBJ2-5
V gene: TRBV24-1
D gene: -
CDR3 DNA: TGTGCCACCAGTGAACAGGGTTCCCGGGCCCAGTACTTC
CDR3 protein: CATSEQGSRAQYF

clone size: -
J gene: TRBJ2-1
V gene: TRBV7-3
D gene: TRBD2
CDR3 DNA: TGTGCCAGCAGGGGGACTAGCGGTTACTACAATGAGCAGTTCTTC
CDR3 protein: CASRGTSGYYNEQFF

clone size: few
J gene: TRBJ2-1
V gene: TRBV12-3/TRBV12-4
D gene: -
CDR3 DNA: TGTGCCAGCAGGCTGTCTAGCAGGGAGCAGTTCTTC
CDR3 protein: CASRLSSREQFF

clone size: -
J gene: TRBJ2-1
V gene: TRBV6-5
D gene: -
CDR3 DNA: TGTGCCAGCAGTTACGGGGGGACTGAGCAGTTCTTC
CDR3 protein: CASSYGGTEQFF

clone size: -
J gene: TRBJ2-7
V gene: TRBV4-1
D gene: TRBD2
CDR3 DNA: TGCGCCAGCAGCCCTCCCCCGGGACTAGCGGGAGCGGGGGAGCAGTACTTC
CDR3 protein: CASSPPPGLAGAGEQYF

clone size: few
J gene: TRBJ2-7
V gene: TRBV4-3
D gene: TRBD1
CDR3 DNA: TGCGCCAGCAGCCAAGATCCACAGGGGTTCTACGAGCAGTACTTC
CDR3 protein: CASSQDPQGFYEQYF

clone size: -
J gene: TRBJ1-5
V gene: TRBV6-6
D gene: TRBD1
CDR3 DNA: TGTGCCAGCAGCCAGACAGGGTTACGGCAGCCCCAGCATTTT
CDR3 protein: CASSQTGLRQPQHF

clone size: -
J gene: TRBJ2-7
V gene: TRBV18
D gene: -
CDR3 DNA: TGTGCCAGCTCACCGAGCACCTCGGAGCAGTACTTC
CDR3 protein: CASSPSTSEQYF

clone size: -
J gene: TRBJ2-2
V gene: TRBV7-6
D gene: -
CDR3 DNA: TGTGCCAGCAGCTTAGTGGGGGGCACCGGGGAGCTGTTTTTT
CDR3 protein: CASSLVGGTGELFF

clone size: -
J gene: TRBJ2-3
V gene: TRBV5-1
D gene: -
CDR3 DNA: TGCGCCAGCAGCGAAGGGGCGATTAGCACAGATACGCAGTATTTT
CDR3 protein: CASSEGAISTDTQYF

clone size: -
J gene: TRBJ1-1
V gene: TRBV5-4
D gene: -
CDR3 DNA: TGTGCCAGCAGCTTGGACAGGAGGAACACTGAAGCTTTCTTT
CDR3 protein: CASSLDRRNTEAFF

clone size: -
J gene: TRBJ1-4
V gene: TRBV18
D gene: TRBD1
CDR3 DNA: TGTGCCAGCTCGCTTCTAGGACAGGGAACTAATGAAAAACTGTTTTTT
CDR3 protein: CASSLLGQGTNEKLFF

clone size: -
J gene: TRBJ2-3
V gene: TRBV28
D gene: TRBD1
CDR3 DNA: TGTGCCACCCGGGACAGTACCACAGATACGCAGTATTTT
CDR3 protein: CATRDSTTDTQYF

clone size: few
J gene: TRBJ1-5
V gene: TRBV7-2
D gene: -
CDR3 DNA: TGTGCCAGCAGCTTAGCGAGGAGTCAGCCCCAGCATTTT
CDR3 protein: CASSLARSQPQHF

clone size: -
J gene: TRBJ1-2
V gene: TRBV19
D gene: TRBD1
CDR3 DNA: TGTGCCAGTAGTTTGGGACAGACAAACTATGGCTACACCTTC
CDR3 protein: CASSLGQTNYGYTF

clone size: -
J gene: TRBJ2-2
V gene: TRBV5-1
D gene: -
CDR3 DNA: TGCGCCAGCAGCTTGTCTAGCCTCCTTAGGGTCGGGGAGCTGTTTTTT
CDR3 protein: CASSLSSLLRVGELFF

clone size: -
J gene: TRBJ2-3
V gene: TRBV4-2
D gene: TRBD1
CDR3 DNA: TGTGCCAGCAGTCGTGGACAGGGAAGCACAGATACGCAGTATTTT
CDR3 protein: CASSRGQGSTDTQYF

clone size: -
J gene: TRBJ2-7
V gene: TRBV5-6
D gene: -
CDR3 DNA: TGTGCCAGCAGCTTGGGGTTTGGCGGGGGCAAGGCCTACGAGCAGTACTTC
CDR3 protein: CASSLGFGGGKAYEQYF

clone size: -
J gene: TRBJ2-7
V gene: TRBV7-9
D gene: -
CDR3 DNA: TGTGCCAGCAGCTCCCCGGAGGCGAGGGAGCAGTACTTC
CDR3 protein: CASSSPEAREQYF

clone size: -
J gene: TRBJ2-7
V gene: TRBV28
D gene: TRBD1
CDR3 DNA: TGTGCCAGCAGTTTTCCCGCCTCCGGGACAGTCACCTACGAGCAGTACTTC
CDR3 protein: CASSFPASGTVTYEQYF

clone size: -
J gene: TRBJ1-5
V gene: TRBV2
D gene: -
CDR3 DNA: TGTGCCAGCAGTGAGTCGGGGGGCCGTAGCAATCAGCCCCAGCATTTT
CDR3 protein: CASSESGGRSNQPQHF

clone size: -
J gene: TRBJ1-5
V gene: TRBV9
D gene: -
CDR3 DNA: TGTGCCAGCAGCCCCGGGGGAGGGAAGCCCCAGCATTTT
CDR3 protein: CASSPGGGKPQHF

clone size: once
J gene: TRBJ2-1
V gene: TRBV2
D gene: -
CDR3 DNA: TGTGCCAGCAGGGAAATCCGCTCCTACAATGAGCAGTTCTTC
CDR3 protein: CASREIRSYNEQFF

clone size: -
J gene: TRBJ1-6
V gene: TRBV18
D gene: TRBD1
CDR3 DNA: TGTGCCAGCTCACGTGCCGGGACAGGGGATAATTCACCCCTCCACTTT
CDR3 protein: CASSRAGTGDNSPLHF

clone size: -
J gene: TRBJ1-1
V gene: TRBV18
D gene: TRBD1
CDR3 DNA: TGTGCCAGCTCACGCCTGGACAGGCGAACCACAGGGACTGAAGCTTTCTTT
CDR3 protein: CASSRLDRRTTGTEAFF

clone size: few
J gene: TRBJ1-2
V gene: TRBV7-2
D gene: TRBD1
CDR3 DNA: TGTGCCAGCAGCTTACCCGGGACAGGGGGCATTTGGTATGGCTACACCTTC
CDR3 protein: CASSLPGTGGIWYGYTF

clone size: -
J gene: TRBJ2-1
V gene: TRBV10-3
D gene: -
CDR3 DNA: TGTGCCATCAGTGAGTCGAAGGGAAGCGGGTACAATGAGCAGTTCTTC
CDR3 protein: CAISESKGSGYNEQFF

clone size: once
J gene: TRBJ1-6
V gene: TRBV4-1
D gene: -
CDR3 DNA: TGCGCCAGCAGCCAAGAATTAGGGACATTCGGGATGTCCTATAATTCACCCCTCCACTTT
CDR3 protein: CASSQELGTFGMSYNSPLHF

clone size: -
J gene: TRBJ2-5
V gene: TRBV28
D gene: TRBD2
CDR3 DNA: TGTGCCAGCAGTTCCGGGACTAGCGGGACCTACCAAGAGACCCAGTACTTC
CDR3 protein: CASSSGTSGTYQETQYF

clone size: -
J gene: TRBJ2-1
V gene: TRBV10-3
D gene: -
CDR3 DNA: TGTGCCATTTCCGGGACATCATACAATGAGCAGTTCTTC
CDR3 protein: CAISGTSYNEQFF

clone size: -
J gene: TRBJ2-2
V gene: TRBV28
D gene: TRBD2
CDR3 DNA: TGTGCCAGCCAACCCGCGGCGGGGGGGTTCACCGGGGAGCTGTTTTTT
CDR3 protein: CASQPAAGGFTGELFF

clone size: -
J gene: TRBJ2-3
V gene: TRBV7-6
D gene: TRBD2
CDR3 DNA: TGTGCCAGCAGCTTAGACTCGCGCCAGGGACTAGCGGGGACAGATACGCAGTATTTT
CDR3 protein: CASSLDSRQGLAGTDTQYF

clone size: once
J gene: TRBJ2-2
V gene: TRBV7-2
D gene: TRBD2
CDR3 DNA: TGTGCCAGCAGCTTATCTGGGATAGCGGGAAGGGGCGGGGAGCTGTTTTTT
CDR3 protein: CASSLSGIAGRGGELFF

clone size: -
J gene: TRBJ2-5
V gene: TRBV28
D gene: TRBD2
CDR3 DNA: TGTGCCAGCAGTATAGCGGGAGCATTAGGAGAGACCCAGTACTTC
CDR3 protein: CASSIAGALGETQYF

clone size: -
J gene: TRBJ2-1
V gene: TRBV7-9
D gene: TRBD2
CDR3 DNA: TGTGCCAGCACCCGGGGGGAGTTAGGGGATGAGCAGTTCTTC
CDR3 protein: CASTRGELGDEQFF

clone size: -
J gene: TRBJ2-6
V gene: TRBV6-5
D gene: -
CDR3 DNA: TGTGCCAGCAGCCGTACATCTGCTGGGGCCAACGTCCTGACTTTC
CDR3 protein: CASSRTSAGANVLTF

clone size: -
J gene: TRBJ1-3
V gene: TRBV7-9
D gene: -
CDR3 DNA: TGTGCCAGCAGCTTAGCCGGCTCTGGAAACACCATATATTTT
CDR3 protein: CASSLAGSGNTIYF

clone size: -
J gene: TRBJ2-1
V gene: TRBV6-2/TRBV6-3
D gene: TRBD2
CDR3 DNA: TGTGCCAGCAGTTTCATACTAGCGGGTGAGCAGTTCTTC
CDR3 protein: CASSFILAGEQFF

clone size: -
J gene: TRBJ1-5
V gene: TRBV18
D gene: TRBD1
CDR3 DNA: TGTGCCAGCTCTCCCGGGACAGGGGGAGGTCAGCCCCAGCATTTT
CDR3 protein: CASSPGTGGGQPQHF

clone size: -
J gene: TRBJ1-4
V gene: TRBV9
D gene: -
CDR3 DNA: TGTGCCAGCAACCTCGGGACACCTAATGAAAAACTGTTTTTT
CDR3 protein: CASNLGTPNEKLFF

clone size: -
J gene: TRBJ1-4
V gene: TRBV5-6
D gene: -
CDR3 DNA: TGTGCCAGCAGCTCCCTTAACAGGAATGAAAAACTGTTTTTT
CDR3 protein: CASSSLNRNEKLFF

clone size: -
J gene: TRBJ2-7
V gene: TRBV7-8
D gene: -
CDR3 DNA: TGTGCCAGCAGCTTAAGCCACGAGCAGTACTTC
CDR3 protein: CASSLSHEQYF